Below are 29 T cell receptor beta chains sequenced from a single sample in a study of shared clonotypes between healthy human individuals. It was CD45RO-negative cells, positively selected for CCR7, that made up naive CD8 cells, with terminally differentiated effector memory CD45RA+ cells excluded. Only in-frame clones appear in the TCRdb table, and some are missing; sequencing was by immunoSEQ multiplex PCR. Here the sample spans about 2 million clones, around 96% being singletons. Sequencing input: naive CD8+ T cells sorted from blood. All receptors come from a man younger than 30 in good health.

The rearrangement links TRBV10-2 to TRBJ1-6; tentatively, D is TRBD1 (5 bases). V gave up 3 bases and J gave up 4 bases, with 10 bases separating them. CDR3 length: 15 residues. Looked up from germline, CDR1 is WSHSY and CDR2 is SAAADI. CDR3 sequence: CASSDPGMYNSPLHF. DNA for the CDR3: TGCGCCAGCAGTGACCCAGGGATGTATAATTCACCCCTCCACTTT.

In this sample, this clone turned up once. The same CDR3 also results from other DNA sequences found in this sample. The chain joins TRBV30 to TRBJ2-1, with 10 nucleotides matching TRBD1. CDR1 is GTSNPN, CDR2 SVGIG, per germline (reference sequence). The CDR3 is made up of 15 amino acids. The V segment lost 0 bases and the J segment 2 bases; nucleotides outside the gene matches: 1. CDR3 loop: CAWSVGQGAYNEQFF. The DNA for the CDR3 is TGTGCCTGGAGTGTTGGACAGGGGGCCTACAATGAGCAGTTCTTC.

This chain joins TRBV7-2 and TRBJ2-1, with 15 bases fitting TRBD2. CDR3 length equals 15 residues. V was pared by 4 bases and J by 8 bases, with 3 bases of the junction left unmatched. In germline, CDR1 is SGHTA, CDR2 FQGNSA. This CDR3 reads CASSYGLAGGYEQFF. In DNA form, the CDR3 reads TGTGCCAGCAGCTACGGACTAGCGGGGGGGTATGAGCAGTTCTTC.

This chain joins TRBV15 and TRBJ2-2; TRBD2 matches at 10 bases. J lost 1 base, V lost 4 bases, and 3 bases had no gene match. CDR1 LNHNV and CDR2 YYDKDF come from the germline V gene (reference sequence). This CDR3 has 16 residues. The DNA for the CDR3 is TGTGCCACCAGCAAGCGGGAGGGTCTGAACACCGGGGAGCTGTTTTTT. Protein: CATSKREGLNTGELFF.

The genes are TRBV9 and TRBJ2-7, with 8 bases aligning to TRBD2. The trim removed 2 bases at V and 3 bases at J, leaving 10 bases unmatched. The CDR3 totals 16 residues. CDR1 and CDR2 from the germline V gene are SGDLS and YYNGEE. The CDR3 reads CASSVGDGGAGYEQYF. The CDR3 nucleotides are TGTGCCAGCAGCGTTGGGGACGGGGGGGCTGGCTACGAGCAGTACTTC.

This clone showed up just once. This sample includes further DNA sequences coding for the same CDR3. This rearrangement joins TRBV5-4 to TRBJ2-7; D may be TRBD1 (6 bases). This CDR3 spans 14 amino acids. Per germline, CDR1 SGHNT and CDR2 YYREEE (reference sequence). The V and J ends lost 0 bases and 4 bases respectively, with 11 bases between them. Here the CDR3 reads CASSLGTATYEQYF. The CDR3 region has the DNA TGTGCCAGCAGCTTGGGGACAGCCACGTACGAGCAGTACTTC.

V is TRBV28 and J is TRBJ2-2, with unresolved D. V lost 6 bases to trimming and J lost 0 bases, with 8 bases between them. The germline gives CDR1 MDHEN, CDR2 SYDVKM. This CDR3 is built from 14 residues. CDR3 region: CASRKRANTGELFF. The CDR3 DNA is TGTGCCAGCAGGAAAAGGGCGAACACCGGGGAGCTGTTTTTT.

V is TRBV11-3 and J is TRBJ2-1, with D maybe TRBD2 (6 bases). The germline V gene encodes CDR1 SGHNT and CDR2 YENEEA. V was shortened by 4 bases and J by 5 bases, with 12 bases between the two germline ends. The CDR3 spans 14 residues. CDR3 loop: CASSSPGVHNEQFF. The DNA of the CDR3 is TGTGCCAGCAGCTCGCCGGGGGTCCACAATGAGCAGTTCTTC.

The V gene is TRBV27, the J gene TRBJ2-1; weak D call: TRBD1 (5 bases). This CDR3 has 16 residues. Germline V gene sequence: CDR1 MNHEY, CDR2 SMNVEV (reference sequence). The ends were cut back, 3 bases at V and 1 base at J, with 13 bases in the middle. CDR3 residues: CASSLVRVSSYNEQFF. CDR3 nucleotides: TGTGCCAGCAGTTTGGTCAGGGTTTCTTCCTACAATGAGCAGTTCTTC.

J is TRBJ2-7 and V is TRBV11-2, with 7 bases matching TRBD1. Germline CDR1 is SGHAT and CDR2 is FQNNGV. V lost 4 bases and J lost 3; bases outside the gene matches: 3. This CDR3 is built from 13 residues. DNA for the CDR3: TGTGCCAGCAGCTATGGACAGGACTACGAGCAGTACTTC. Encoded protein: CASSYGQDYEQYF.

The V call is TRBV27, the J call TRBJ2-5; 7 nucleotides match TRBD2. Germline V lookup: CDR1 MNHEY, CDR2 SMNVEV (reference sequence). There are 17 residues in the CDR3. J lost 5 bases, V lost 2 bases, and 14 bases had no gene match. CDR3 in amino acids: CASSLGASGPTGETQYF. CDR3 nucleotides: TGTGCCAGCAGTTTAGGGGCTAGCGGACCAACCGGGGAGACCCAGTACTTC.

The rearrangement uses TRBV7-9 and TRBJ2-4, with 8 bases lining up with TRBD2. The CDR3 totals 16 residues. Germline CDR1 reads SEHNR; CDR2 reads FQNEAQ (reference sequence). With V trimmed by 5 bases and J by 8 bases, 14 bases remained unmatched. CDR3 protein: CASSGERESSRYIQYF. CDR3 nucleotides: TGTGCCAGCAGCGGAGAGCGGGAGAGTAGCAGATACATTCAGTACTTC.

This clone was detected once. The rearrangement uses TRBV5-4 and TRBJ2-3, with TRBD2 matching 11 bases. Looked up from germline, CDR1 is SGHNT and CDR2 is YYREEE (reference sequence). J was trimmed by 3 bases and V by 4 bases; bases with no gene match: 7. This CDR3 has 16 residues. The CDR3 reads CASSRELAGGTDTQYF. CDR3 coding DNA: TGTGCCAGCAGCCGCGAGTTAGCGGGGGGGACAGATACGCAGTATTTT.

This chain links TRBV2 with TRBJ2-5; D possibly corresponds to TRBD2 (6 bases). CDR1 is SNHLY and CDR2 is FYNNEI in the germline V gene. Trimming cost V 3 bases and J 4 bases, with 21 bases left between them. The CDR3 has 17 amino acids. CDR3 sequence: CASSDPGAAGLSETQYF. In DNA form, the CDR3 reads TGTGCCAGCAGTGACCCGGGTGCGGCGGGACTGTCAGAGACCCAGTACTTC.

The chain has TRBV7-3 and TRBJ1-2; D call uncertain. The germline V and J ends were trimmed by 5 bases and 4 bases, with 11 bases remaining between them. The CDR3 has 13 amino acids. Germline V CDR1 and CDR2: SGHTA, FQGTGA. Written as DNA, the CDR3 is TGTGCCAGCAGCGCCGAATCCGGCTATGGCTACACCTTC. This codes for CASSAESGYGYTF.

The CDR3 loop is CASRGQETQYF. The CDR3 nucleotides are TGTGCCAGCAGGGGGCAAGAGACCCAGTACTTC. The chain uses TRBV5-6 and TRBJ2-5; D uncertain. This CDR3 has 11 amino acids. Trimming cost V 5 bases and J 2 bases, with 4 bases left between them. Germline CDR1 is SGHDT and CDR2 is YYEEEE.

This chain uses TRBV4-3 with TRBJ2-1, with 11 bases aligning to TRBD2. The CDR3 length is 20 residues. Germline V gene sequence: CDR1 LGHNA, CDR2 YSLEER. V shed 1 base, J shed 0 bases, and the junction held 11 bases outside the gene matches. The chain's CDR3 is CASSQGTPGLAESSYNEQFF. DNA for the CDR3: TGCGCCAGCAGCCAAGGGACACCGGGACTAGCGGAGAGCTCCTACAATGAGCAGTTCTTC.

The rearrangement joins TRBV6-6 to TRBJ2-5, with D perhaps matching TRBD2 (6 bases). Germline loops: CDR1 MNHNY, CDR2 SVGAGI (reference sequence). The CDR3 spans 15 residues. V was clipped by 6 bases and J by 4 bases, with 18 bases between them. The CDR3 reads CASSYLAGWGETQYF. CDR3 nucleotides: TGTGCCAGCAGCTACCTGGCGGGATGGGGAGAGACCCAGTACTTC.

This chain connects TRBV28 to TRBJ1-1; 8 bases map to TRBD1. The junction had 8 bases not matched to a gene; V was cut back by 5 bases and J by 6 bases. The germline gives CDR1 MDHEN, CDR2 SYDVKM. The CDR3 length is 14 residues. The CDR3 bases are TGTGCCAGCAGTCCGACCGTCAGGGGGCCTGAAGCTTTCTTT. Protein sequence: CASSPTVRGPEAFF. The whole variable domain, remainder taken from reference TRBV28 and TRBJ1-1, is DVKVTQSSRYLVKRTGEKVFLECVQDMDHENMFWYRQDPGLGLRLIYFSYDVKMKEKGDIPEGYSVSREKKERFSLILESASTNQTSMYLCASSPTVRGPEAFFGQGTRLTVV.

The chain recombines TRBV7-9 with TRBJ1-5, with D perhaps TRBD1 (6 bases). Germline CDR1 and CDR2: SEHNR and FQNEAQ (reference sequence). V was clipped by 4 bases and J by 4 bases, with 14 bases between them. This CDR3 is built from 15 residues. CDR3: CASSSSRDNNQPQHF. The CDR3 DNA reads TGTGCCAGCAGCTCGTCCCGGGACAATAATCAGCCCCAGCATTTT.

V is TRBV27 and J is TRBJ1-1, with D tentatively TRBD1 (5 bases). Between the trimmed V and J ends, which lost 3 bases and 2 bases, there was a span of 7 bases. Germline CDR1 is MNHEY and CDR2 is SMNVEV (reference sequence). This CDR3 has 13 amino acids. CDR3 DNA sequence: TGTGCCAGCAGTTTGGACATAAACACTGAAGCTTTCTTT. Its protein is CASSLDINTEAFF.

V is TRBV9 and J is TRBJ2-1; 8 bases align to TRBD2. The CDR3 runs to 16 residues. The trim removed 3 bases at V and 6 bases at J, leaving 11 bases unmatched. Germline CDR1 reads SGDLS; CDR2 reads YYNGEE. The CDR3 loop reads CASSATPGLDSNEQFF. CDR3 in DNA: TGTGCCAGCAGCGCTACGCCGGGACTAGACAGCAATGAGCAGTTCTTC. Full variable domain (missing parts from reference TRBV9 and TRBJ2-1): DSGVTQTPKHLITATGQRVTLRCSPRSGDLSVYWYQQSLDQGLQFLIQYYNGEERAKGNILERFSAQQFPDLHSELNLSSLELGDSALYFCASSATPGLDSNEQFFGPGTRLTVL.

The rearrangement links TRBV6-1 to TRBJ1-6, with 9 bases lining up with TRBD1. Germline CDR1 reads MNHNS; CDR2 reads SASEGT. The CDR3 spans 15 residues. V trimming: 2 bases; J trimming: 9 bases; junction bases outside the gene matches: 5. The CDR3 bases are TGTGCCAGCAGTGAAACAGGGGGCGGTTTTTCACCCCTCCACTTT. Translating it yields CASSETGGGFSPLHF.

The rearrangement links TRBV6-6 to TRBJ2-7; possible D gene TRBD1, 6 bases. The CDR3 loop spans 13 amino acids. V dropped 4 bases and J dropped 0 bases, with 7 bases sitting between them. From germline, CDR1 is MNHNY and CDR2 SVGAGI (reference sequence). CDR3 DNA sequence: TGTGCCAGCAGTTGGGACACCTCCTACGAGCAGTACTTC. As protein: CASSWDTSYEQYF.

Of note for this clone: Other DNA sequences from this sample encode an identical CDR3 as well. The chain joins TRBV19 to TRBJ2-1, with 11 bases that match TRBD2. CDR3 size: 15 residues. Germline V gives CDR1 LNHDA, CDR2 SQIVND (reference sequence). J gave up 4 bases and V 6 bases, and 5 bases lay outside the gene matches. The CDR3: CASSPGTSGYNEQFF. The CDR3 bases are TGTGCCAGTAGCCCTGGGACTAGCGGATACAATGAGCAGTTCTTC.

The V and J genes are TRBV5-5 and TRBJ2-5; D unresolved. Germline V gene sequence: CDR1 SGHKS, CDR2 YYEKEE (reference sequence). V was pared by 0 bases and J by 1 base, with 7 bases between. The CDR3 sequence is 14 residues long. The CDR3 DNA sequence: TGTGCCAGCAGCTTGGGATTCAGCCAAGAGACCCAGTACTTC. Translation: CASSLGFSQETQYF.

The chain is built from TRBV27 and TRBJ2-7; D is possibly TRBD2 (5 bases). This CDR3 contains 15 residues. Trimming shortened V by 3 bases and J by 5 bases, and 17 bases separated the two germline ends. Germline values: CDR1 MNHEY, CDR2 SMNVEV (reference sequence). Here the CDR3 reads CASSLVAGGLDEQYF. Here the CDR3 DNA reads TGTGCCAGCAGTTTGGTTGCGGGCGGGCTGGACGAGCAGTACTTC.

This clone has a single count. The chain couples TRBV28 to TRBJ1-5; no clear D gene. Germline V gene sequence: CDR1 MDHEN, CDR2 SYDVKM. Trimming shortened V by 5 bases and J by 3 bases, and 8 bases separated the two germline ends. The CDR3 length is 13 residues. The DNA of the CDR3 is TGTGCCAGCAGTCCTCTTCTCAATCAGCCCCAGCATTTT. The encoded protein is CASSPLLNQPQHF.

This chain links TRBV27 with TRBJ2-5, with D uncertain. V gave up 6 bases and J gave up 5 bases, with 13 bases separating them. Germline CDR1 and CDR2: MNHEY and SMNVEV (reference sequence). The CDR3 has 13 residues. CDR3 in DNA: TGTGCCAGCAGAAAGCCAAATGCGGAGACCCAGTACTTC. Amino acid sequence: CASRKPNAETQYF.